What follows are 25 T cell receptor beta chains derived from one specimen sequenced in a study of T cell clonality in common variable immunodeficiency. Profiled with immunoSEQ multiplex PCR; TCRdb holds only in-frame clones, not every one. Sampling found around 40,000 clones, none seen once. Material: peripheral blood mononuclear cells. These receptors all stem from a person aged 18 to 70 in good health.

This clone was observed many times. Coverage ceases 3 residues before the CDR3 finishes, and the germline J gene fills in the end. The chain combines TRBV20-1 with TRBJ2-1; weak D call: TRBD1 (5 bases). The CDR3 has 16 amino acids. In germline, CDR1 is DFQATT, CDR2 SNEGSKA (reference sequence). Trimming pared 5 bases from V and 0 bases from J, leaving 17 bases between. This CDR3 reads CSARAGAQSSYNEQFF. Partial CDR3 DNA: TGCAGTGCTCGAGCTGGGGCGCAGAGCTCCTACAATGAG.

This clone was found a few times. The read is 3 residues too short to cover the CDR3 end, so that end is filled in from the germline J gene. The gene calls are TRBV6-2 or TRBV6-3 and TRBJ1-4, with D perhaps TRBD1 (6 bases). The V end was cut by 5 bases, the J end by 7 bases, with 23 bases between. This CDR3 contains 17 residues. Looked up from germline, CDR1 is MNHEY and CDR2 is SVGEGT. The CDR3 DNA, read in part, is TGTGCCAGCAGTCCGAAGAGCACGGGGGGCGAGGGTGAAAAA. Amino acid sequence: CASSPKSTGGEGEK. The complete CDR3 reads CASSPKSTGGEGEKLFF.

This clone has at least ten counts. The CDR3 end falls 3 residues outside the read, so it is completed with the germline J gene. This chain joins TRBV7-3 and TRBJ2-5, with TRBD2 matching 9 bases. Germline-derived CDR1 and CDR2 are SGHTA and FQGTGA. V was clipped by 2 bases and J by 4 bases; unmatched bases: 5. This CDR3 contains 15 residues. CDR3 bases read: TGTGCCAGCAGCTTAGTAGCGGGGGTGACAGAGACC. It yields the protein CASSLVAGVTET. The CDR3 reads in full as CASSLVAGVTETQYF.

This clone was observed many times. The CDR3 end falls 3 residues outside the read, so it is completed with the germline J gene. The V and J genes are TRBV16 and TRBJ1-4; D gene ambiguous. Trimming took 2 bases from V and 2 from J, leaving 18 bases between them. The CDR3 covers 18 residues. Per the germline V gene, CDR1 is KGHSY and CDR2 is FQNENV. CDR3 amino acids: CASSQVPAEVRTNEKLFF. CDR3 DNA, as far as it was read: TGTGCCAGCAGCCAAGTCCCCGCTGAAGTTCGGACTAATGAAAAA.

This clone was counted many times. The DNA read from the CDR3 is TGTGCCAGCAGCGTCAAGGACTCCTACTTCACCGGGGAG. Translating gives CASSVKDSYFTGE. The whole CDR3 is CASSVKDSYFTGELFF. The chain employs TRBV9 and TRBJ2-2, with D tentatively TRBD2 (5 bases). The CDR3 extends 3 residues past the end of the read, so its final part is completed from the germline J gene. The CDR3 is 16 amino acids. Germline V gene lookup returns CDR1 SGDLS and CDR2 YYNGEE. The V and J ends lost 2 bases and 4 bases respectively, with 15 bases between them.

The sample holds many counts of this clone. Read sequence stops 3 residues before the CDR3 end, and the germline J gene provides the missing end. The V call is TRBV2, the J call TRBJ2-3; 11 nucleotides agree with TRBD2. Germline assignment: CDR1 SNHLY and CDR2 FYNNEI. Trimming took 2 bases from V and 5 from J; bases not matched to a gene: 6. This CDR3 is built from 16 residues. CDR3 sequence: CASSELLAGVLDTQYF. Incomplete CDR3 DNA: TGTGCCAGCAGTGAATTACTAGCGGGAGTCCTAGATACG.

This clone has ten or more counts. The read ends 3 residues shy of where the CDR3 ends; the end is completed using the germline J gene. This chain links TRBV5-5 with TRBJ1-1, with a weak D call TRBD1 (5 bases). CDR1 is SGHKS and CDR2 is YYEKEE in the germline V gene (reference sequence). This CDR3 contains 15 residues. Trimming shortened V by 0 bases and J by 1 base, and 10 bases separated the two germline ends. The CDR3 DNA, read in part, is TGTGCCAGCAGCTTGGGAGACAGACCGAACACTGAA. Protein: CASSLGDRPNTE. The full CDR3 sequence reads CASSLGDRPNTEAFF.

This clone was seen repeatedly, ten times or more. Read coverage stops 3 residues before the CDR3 terminus; the germline J gene supplies the remainder. The chain couples TRBV20-1 to TRBJ1-5, with D unresolved. The germline gives CDR1 DFQATT, CDR2 SNEGSKA (reference sequence). V gave up 1 base and J gave up 0 bases, with 10 bases separating them. The CDR3 consists of 15 residues. CDR3 region: CSARGASHSNQPQHF. The DNA read from the CDR3 is TGCAGTGCTAGAGGGGCTAGCCATAGCAATCAGCCC.

In its sample, this clone was seen many times. From the germline J gene comes the end of the CDR3, since the read stops 3 residues before it. This chain connects TRBV20-1 to TRBJ2-1; TRBD2 matches 13 bases. CDR1 and CDR2 from the germline V gene are DFQATT and SNEGSKA (reference sequence). V lost 6 bases to trimming and J lost 5 bases; unmatched junction nucleotides: 7. This CDR3 comprises 15 residues. The CDR3: CSARAGTSGNNEQFF. CDR3 DNA, as far as it was read: TGCAGTGCCCGAGCCGGGACTAGCGGGAACAATGAG.

In its sample, this clone was seen many times. The observed sequence ends 3 residues before the CDR3 terminus, with the missing tail filled in from the germline J gene. This chain connects TRBV6-2 or TRBV6-3 to TRBJ2-7; the D gene is possibly TRBD1 (6 bases). The germline V gene has CDR1 MNHEY and CDR2 SVGEGT. The CDR3 runs 14 residues. V was pared by 6 bases and J by 6 bases, with 18 bases between. The covered CDR3 bases are TGTGCCAGCAGGTGGGGACATCTGAATTTCGAG. Protein product: CASRWGHLNFE. The CDR3 reads in full as CASRWGHLNFEQYF.

This clone has at least ten counts. The observed sequence ends 3 residues before the CDR3 terminus, with the missing tail filled in from the germline J gene. The V call is TRBV2, the J call TRBJ2-1; 14 bases agree with TRBD2. The ends lost 8 bases at V and 7 bases at J; junction bases unmatched: 1. This CDR3 comprises 13 residues. The germline CDR1 and CDR2 sequences are SNHLY and FYNNEI. CDR3 DNA (partial): TGTGCCAGCGGGACTAGCGGGAGAAATGAG. It translates to CASGTSGRNE. The CDR3 as a whole reads CASGTSGRNEQFF.

This clone came up many times. The CDR3 end is not reached by the read, which stops 3 residues before it; the germline J gene fills it in. V usage is TRBV19 and J usage is TRBJ2-2; 7 nucleotides agree with TRBD1. The CDR3 spans 15 residues. Germline V gives CDR1 LNHDA, CDR2 SQIVND (reference sequence). The ends lost 1 base at V and 5 bases at J; junction bases unmatched: 4. This chain's CDR3 is CASSIGQGWTGELFF. The sequenced part of the CDR3 DNA is TGTGCCAGTAGTATAGGACAGGGTTGGACCGGGGAG.

This clone was detected many times. The read ends 3 residues before the CDR3 terminus; that terminus is restored from the germline J gene. The chain uses TRBV9 and TRBJ2-5; 7 nucleotides agree with TRBD1. The V and J ends lost 3 bases and 2 bases, in that order; junction bases with no gene match: 7. CDR1 is SGDLS and CDR2 is YYNGEE in the germline V gene. The CDR3 has 15 amino acids. The CDR3 bases that were read are TGTGCCAGCAGCGGGGGGACAGTGCAACAAGAGACC. Translation: CASSGGTVQQET. The whole CDR3 protein is CASSGGTVQQETQYF.

This clone was observed a few times. The missing CDR3 end, 3 residues past where the read stops, is filled in from the germline J gene. This rearrangement joins TRBV30 to TRBJ1-1, with a weak D call TRBD1 (5 bases). The ends were cut back, 4 bases at V and 2 bases at J, with 17 bases in the middle. This CDR3 is 15 amino acids long. Germline V gene data show CDR1 as GTSNPN and CDR2 as SVGIG (reference sequence). The CDR3 protein is CAWNAGPHANTEAFF. The sequenced part of the CDR3 DNA is TGTGCCTGGAACGCGGGGCCGCACGCAAACACTGAA. Full variable domain (missing parts from reference TRBV30 and TRBJ1-1): SQTIHQWPATLVQPVGSPLSLECTVEGTSNPNLYWYRQAAGRGLQLLFYSVGIGQISSEVPQNLSASRPQDRQFILSSKKLLLSDSGFYLCAWNAGPHANTEAFFGQGTRLTVV.

This clone was observed at least ten times. The observed sequence ends 3 residues before the CDR3 terminus, with the missing tail filled in from the germline J gene. The genes are TRBV20-1 and TRBJ2-1, with D tentatively TRBD1 (5 bases). V was cut by 6 bases and J by 4 bases, with 13 bases left in between. Per germline, CDR1 DFQATT and CDR2 SNEGSKA (reference sequence). CDR3 length: 13 amino acids. CDR3 bases read: TGCAGTGCCAGGACGACAGCTTACAATGAG. It encodes CSARTTAYNE. The full-length CDR3 reads as CSARTTAYNEQFF.

Notes on this clone: The sequence runs out 3 residues before the end of the CDR3; the remainder is reconstructed from the germline J gene. The chain uses TRBV30 and TRBJ2-5, with D possibly being TRBD1 (5 bases). Looked up from germline, CDR1 is GTSNPN and CDR2 is SVGIG (reference sequence). Between the trimmed V and J ends, which lost 0 bases and 3 bases, there was a span of 8 bases. The CDR3 has 13 amino acids. The CDR3 bases that were read are TGTGCCTGGAGTGTACTCAGGGAAGAGACC. Its protein product is CAWSVLREET. Given in full, the CDR3 is CAWSVLREETQYF.

This clone was recorded at least ten times. The sequence runs out 3 residues before the end of the CDR3; the remainder is reconstructed from the germline J gene. The gene calls are TRBV18 and TRBJ1-4; perhaps TRBD1 as D (5 bases). Germline V gene data show CDR1 as KGHSH and CDR2 as LQKENI. V lost 6 bases and J lost 5, with 13 bases in between. The length of the CDR3 is 14 residues. This chain's CDR3 is CASSLGRENEKLFF. The sequenced CDR3 bases are TGTGCCAGCTCCCTCGGCAGGGAGAATGAAAAA.

This clone has only a few counts. The CDR3 end is not reached by the read, which stops 3 residues before it; the germline J gene fills it in. This chain uses TRBV5-1 with TRBJ2-2; no reliable D call. Germline CDR1 SGHRS, CDR2 YFSETQ. Deletions cut 0 bases from V and 5 bases from J, with 8 bases between. This CDR3 is built from 14 residues. CDR3 region: CASSLAIGTGELFF. Partial CDR3 DNA: TGCGCCAGCAGCTTGGCAATAGGGACCGGGGAG.

In its sample, this clone was seen many times. Coverage ceases 3 residues before the CDR3 finishes, and the germline J gene fills in the end. The chain couples TRBV2 to TRBJ1-2; 8 bases fit TRBD1. Germline CDR1 is SNHLY and CDR2 is FYNNEI. The CDR3 covers 14 residues. Trimming removed 8 bases from V and 2 bases from J; junction bases left unmatched: 7. CDR3 region: CASPRDRKNYGYTF. The DNA read from the CDR3 is TGTGCCAGCCCTCGGGACAGGAAGAACTATGGC.

This clone was found many times. The read ends 3 residues early relative to the CDR3; the germline J gene fills the gap. J is TRBJ2-5 and V is TRBV20-1, with TRBD1 identical over 7 bases. Germline CDR1 reads DFQATT; CDR2 reads SNEGSKA (reference sequence). V lost 5 bases and J lost 7; bases outside the gene matches: 16. CDR3 length: 15 residues. CDR3: CSALVALRNRGTQYF. The CDR3 DNA, read in part, is TGCAGTGCTCTAGTGGCACTCAGGAACAGGGGGACC.

This clone has a count of ten or more. The sequenced part of the CDR3 DNA is TGTGCCAGTAGCCGGGACAGAAATACCTATGGC. Protein sequence: CASSRDRNTYG. The entire CDR3 protein is CASSRDRNTYGYTF. This rearrangement joins TRBV19 to TRBJ1-2, with 7 nucleotides matching TRBD1. From the germline J gene comes the end of the CDR3, since the read stops 3 residues before it. The CDR3 runs to 14 residues. V was pared by 6 bases and J by 4 bases, with 8 bases of the junction left unmatched. CDR1 and CDR2 (germline): LNHDA, SQIVND (reference sequence). The variable domain in full, with the rest retrieved from reference TRBV19 and TRBJ1-2, is DGGITQSPKYLFRKEGQNVTLSCEQNLNHDAMYWYRQDPGQGLRLIYYSQIVNDFQKGDIAEGYSVSREKKESFPLTVTSAQKNPTAFYLCASSRDRNTYGYTFGSGTRLTVV.

This clone came up many times. The read ends 3 residues early relative to the CDR3; the germline J gene fills the gap. The V gene is TRBV3-1 (or the pseudogene TRBV3-2), the J gene TRBJ2-6, with D uncertain. The V end was cut by 5 bases, the J end by 0 bases, with 5 bases between. This CDR3 spans 14 amino acids. The germline V gene has CDR1 LGHDT and CDR2 YNNKEL (reference sequence). CDR3 loop: CASSADSGANVLTF. CDR3 bases read: TGTGCCAGCAGCGCGGACTCTGGGGCCAACGTC.

This clone was observed many times. The CDR3 end falls 3 residues outside the read, so it is completed with the germline J gene. J is TRBJ1-1 and V is TRBV2; 9 bases are a match to TRBD1. This CDR3 is built from 14 residues. V lost 6 bases, J lost 5 bases, and 7 bases stayed unmatched. Germline loops: CDR1 SNHLY, CDR2 FYNNEI. This chain's CDR3 is CASRGQGLNTEAFF. CDR3 bases read: TGTGCCAGCAGGGGACAGGGATTAAATACTGAA.

This clone was recorded a few times. An end of the junction does not agree with germline; a read error may underlie this. The CDR3 end falls 3 residues outside the read, so it is completed with the germline J gene. The chain links TRBV18 to TRBJ1-3; no definite D call. This CDR3 spans 16 amino acids. From germline, CDR1 is KGHSH and CDR2 LQKENI. CDR3 region: CASSPARADSGNTIYF. The DNA read from the CDR3 is TGTGCCAGCTCCCCCGCTCGGGCGGACTCTGGAAACACG. Full variable domain (missing parts from reference TRBV18 and TRBJ1-3): NAGVMQNPRHLVRRRGQEARLRCSPMKGHSHVYWYRQLPEEGLKFMVYLQKENIIDESGMPKERFSAEFPKEGPSILRIQQVVRGDSAAYFCASSPARADSGNTIYFGEGSWLTVV.

This clone was found many times. CDR3 sequence: CASKPPGQGYGYTF. The covered CDR3 bases are TGTGCCAGCAAACCTCCGGGACAGGGTTATGGC. The chain is built from TRBV7-9 and TRBJ1-2; 9 bases are a match to TRBD1. The CDR3 is cut off 3 residues early in the read; its end comes from the germline J gene. V lost 7 bases and J lost 5; bases outside the gene matches: 8. Germline V gives CDR1 SEHNR, CDR2 FQNEAQ (reference sequence). This CDR3 is built from 14 residues.